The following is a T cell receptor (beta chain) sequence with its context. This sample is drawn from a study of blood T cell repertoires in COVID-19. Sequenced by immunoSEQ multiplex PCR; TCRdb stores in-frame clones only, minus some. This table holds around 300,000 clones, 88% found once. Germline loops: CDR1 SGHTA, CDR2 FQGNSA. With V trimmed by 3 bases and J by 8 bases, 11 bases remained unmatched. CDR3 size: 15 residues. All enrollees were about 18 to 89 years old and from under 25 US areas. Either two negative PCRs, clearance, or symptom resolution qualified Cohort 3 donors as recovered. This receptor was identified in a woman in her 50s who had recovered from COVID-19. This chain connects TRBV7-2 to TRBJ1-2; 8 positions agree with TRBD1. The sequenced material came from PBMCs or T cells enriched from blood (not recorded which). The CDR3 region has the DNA TGTGCCAGCAGCTTTCGGGTTGAGGGGACAGGAGGCTACACCTTC. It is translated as CASSFRVEGTGGYTF.